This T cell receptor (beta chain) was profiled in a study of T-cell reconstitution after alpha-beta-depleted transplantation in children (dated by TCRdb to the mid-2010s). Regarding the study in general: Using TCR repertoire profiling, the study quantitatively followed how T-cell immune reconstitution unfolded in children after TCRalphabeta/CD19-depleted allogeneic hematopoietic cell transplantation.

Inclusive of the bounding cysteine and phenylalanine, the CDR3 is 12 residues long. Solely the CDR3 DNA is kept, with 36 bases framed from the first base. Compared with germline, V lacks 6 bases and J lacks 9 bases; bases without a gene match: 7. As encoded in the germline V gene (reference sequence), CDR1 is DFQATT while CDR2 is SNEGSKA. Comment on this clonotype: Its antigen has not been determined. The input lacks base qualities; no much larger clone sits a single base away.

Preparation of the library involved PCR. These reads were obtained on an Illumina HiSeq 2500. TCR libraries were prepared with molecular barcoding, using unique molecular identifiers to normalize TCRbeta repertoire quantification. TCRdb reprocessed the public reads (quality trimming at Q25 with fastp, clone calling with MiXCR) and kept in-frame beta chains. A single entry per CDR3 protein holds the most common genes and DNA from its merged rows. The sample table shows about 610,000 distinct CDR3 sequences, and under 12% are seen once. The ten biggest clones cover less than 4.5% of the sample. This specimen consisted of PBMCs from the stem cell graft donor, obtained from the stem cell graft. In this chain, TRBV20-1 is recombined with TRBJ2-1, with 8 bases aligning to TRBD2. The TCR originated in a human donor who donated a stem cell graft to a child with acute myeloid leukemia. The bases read TGCAGTGCCGCCTTCCTAGCGGGTGAGCAGTTCTTC. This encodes CSAAFLAGEQFF.